The 22 T cell receptor beta chains listed next were all sequenced from one sample in a study of blood T cell repertoires in COVID-19. The repertoire was sequenced with immunoSEQ multiplex PCR; TCRdb's copy has only in-frame clones and lacks some. The data show some 150,000 clones, 80% to 90% seen once. The material sequenced was peripheral blood. The receptors were gathered from a woman aged 60-75 years with COVID-19, enrolled during active disease.

As regards this clone: The identical CDR3 is also encoded by other nucleotide sequences in the sample. CDR3 residues: CASSLARDRANYGYTF. CDR3 sequence (DNA): TGCGCCAGCAGCTTGGCACGGGACAGAGCTAACTATGGCTACACCTTC. The V call is TRBV5-1, the J call TRBJ1-2; 7 positions agree with TRBD1. Germline V CDR1 and CDR2: SGHRS, YFSETQ. The CDR3 has 16 residues. V lost 0 bases to trimming and J lost 0 bases; unmatched junction nucleotides: 5.

The chain joins TRBV11-2 to TRBJ2-1, with 8 bases aligning to TRBD1. Germline-derived CDR1 and CDR2 are SGHAT and FQNNGV. V lost 4 bases, J lost 4 bases, and 9 bases stayed unmatched. The CDR3 is made up of 16 amino acids. The CDR3 region has the DNA TGTGCCAGCAGCTCAAGACAGGGGACGTTATACAATGAGCAGTTCTTC. The encoded protein is CASSSRQGTLYNEQFF.

V is TRBV5-1 and J is TRBJ2-1, with D possibly matching TRBD1 (5 bases). CDR1 and CDR2 from the germline V gene are SGHRS and YFSETQ. CDR3 length: 16 amino acids. Trimming removed 0 bases from V and 6 bases from J, with 16 bases in between. CDR3 sequence: CASSLGVSGNPNEQFF. The DNA of the CDR3 is TGCGCCAGCAGCTTGGGGGTATCAGGGAACCCCAATGAGCAGTTCTTC.

The chain links TRBV6-5 to TRBJ2-7, with 8 bases fitting TRBD1. After removal of 6 bases from V and 4 bases from J, the junction contained 8 bases not matched to a gene. Germline loops: CDR1 MNHEY, CDR2 SVGAGI. This CDR3 has 14 amino acids. The DNA for the CDR3 is TGTGCCAGCAGGGCGACAGGGGAAAGATACGAGCAGTACTTC. Translating it yields CASRATGERYEQYF.

The gene calls are TRBV3-1 (or the pseudogene TRBV3-2) and TRBJ1-1; 7 bases fit TRBD1. The V and J ends lost 3 bases and 6 bases, in that order; junction bases with no gene match: 10. Germline V lookup: CDR1 LGHDT, CDR2 YNNKEL (reference sequence). CDR3 length equals 15 residues. The CDR3 nucleotides are TGTGCCAGCAGCCAGCGCGGACAGGAGCTCCCTGAAGCTTTCTTT. Protein product: CASSQRGQELPEAFF.

This chain joins TRBV10-3 and TRBJ2-7; 11 nucleotides align to TRBD2. V was clipped by 6 bases and J by 1 base; unmatched bases: 5. CDR3 length equals 15 residues. Germline lookup yields CDR1 ENHRY and CDR2 SYGVKD. CDR3 in DNA: TGTGCCATCAGGAGGGGACTAGCGGATTCCTACGAGCAGTACTTC. Residues: CAIRRGLADSYEQYF.

This clone occurred once. The rearrangement joins TRBV15 to TRBJ1-1; a possible D gene is TRBD1 (6 bases). The germline CDR1 and CDR2 sequences are LNHNV and YYDKDF (reference sequence). Between the trimmed V and J ends, which lost 2 bases and 0 bases, there was a span of 13 bases. CDR3 length: 16 amino acids. CDR3 nucleotide sequence: TGTGCCACCAGCAGACATAGGGGGGGGATGAACACTGAAGCTTTCTTT. Protein product: CATSRHRGGMNTEAFF.

The genes are TRBV5-6 and TRBJ1-1; D not certain. The CDR3 contains 13 residues. The germline V and J ends were trimmed by 1 base and 5 bases, with 9 bases remaining between them. Per the germline V gene, CDR1 is SGHDT and CDR2 is YYEEEE. Here the CDR3 reads CASSLFGGTEAFF. CDR3 in DNA: TGTGCCAGCAGCTTGTTCGGAGGTACTGAAGCTTTCTTT.

The rearrangement joins TRBV27 to TRBJ2-1, with D maybe TRBD2 (5 bases). V was trimmed by 2 bases and J by 9 bases, leaving 14 bases between them. The V gene's germline CDR1 is MNHEY and CDR2 SMNVEV (reference sequence). This CDR3 region has 14 residues. The CDR3 sequence is CASSLLAGVIEQFF. CDR3 coding DNA: TGTGCCAGCAGTTTACTAGCCGGGGTGATTGAGCAGTTCTTC.

The chain links TRBV5-1 to TRBJ2-7; D gene uncertain. CDR3 length equals 13 residues. Between the trimmed V and J ends, which lost 3 bases and 4 bases, there was a span of 11 bases. Germline V gene data show CDR1 as SGHRS and CDR2 as YFSETQ. This chain's CDR3 is CASSWQRDYEQYF. CDR3 sequence (DNA): TGCGCCAGCAGCTGGCAACGTGATTACGAGCAGTACTTC.

About this clone: The junction and the germline gene differ at one end; a read error may be behind it. The chain is built from TRBV19 and TRBJ1-5; 9 bases align to TRBD1. The V gene's germline CDR1 is LNHDA and CDR2 SQIVND (reference sequence). The CDR3 has 14 residues. The CDR3 loop is CASNIGQGNQPQHF. CDR3 sequence (DNA): TGTGCCAGTAATATAGGACAGGGGAATCAGCCCCAGCATTTT.

This chain uses TRBV7-9 with TRBJ2-7; no clear D. Germline CDR1 is SEHNR and CDR2 is FQNEAQ (reference sequence). Trimming left V 5 bases short and J 4 bases short, with 18 bases between. The CDR3 consists of 15 residues. The CDR3 is CASSTMTDWRYEQYF. The CDR3 nucleotides are TGTGCCAGCAGCACGATGACGGATTGGCGGTACGAGCAGTACTTC. Full variable domain (remainder filled in from reference TRBV7-9 and TRBJ2-7): DTGVSQNPRHKITKRGQNVTFRCDPISEHNRLYWYRQTLGQGPEFLTYFQNEAQLEKSRLLSDRFSAERPKGSFSTLEIQRTEQGDSAMYLCASSTMTDWRYEQYFGPGTRLTVT.

The V gene is TRBV6-5, the J gene TRBJ1-6, with TRBD1 as a possible D gene (6 bases). V was pared by 6 bases and J by 2 bases, with 11 bases between. The germline V gene has CDR1 MNHEY and CDR2 SVGAGI. This CDR3 has 15 residues. The CDR3 DNA sequence: TGTGCCAGCAGCAAGACAGGCCCCTATAATTCACCCCTCCACTTT. Translation: CASSKTGPYNSPLHF.

The rearrangement joins TRBV7-3 to TRBJ1-1; D is possibly TRBD1 (6 bases). Trimming stripped 5 bases from V and 2 bases from J, with 12 bases between. CDR3 length equals 14 residues. Germline V gives CDR1 SGHTA, CDR2 FQGTGA. The CDR3 loop reads CASSLQGRNTEAFF. CDR3 DNA: TGTGCCAGCAGCCTACAGGGCAGAAACACTGAAGCTTTCTTT.

There are a few counts of this clone. The V call is TRBV5-6, the J call TRBJ2-7; D is uncertain. Per the germline V gene, CDR1 is SGHDT and CDR2 is YYEEEE. V was clipped by 0 bases and J by 7 bases, with 11 bases between them. The CDR3 length is 13 residues. Here the CDR3 reads CASSLVYFREQYF. For the CDR3, the DNA is TGTGCCAGCAGCTTGGTATATTTTCGGGAGCAGTACTTC.

CDR3 loop: CASIGGGTSAIITYEQYF. The CDR3 DNA reads TGTGCCAGCATCGGAGGGGGGACTAGCGCTATAATTACCTACGAGCAGTACTTC. The chain has TRBV2 and TRBJ2-7; TRBD2 matches 10 bases. Germline values: CDR1 SNHLY, CDR2 FYNNEI. V shed 7 bases, J shed 2 bases, and the junction held 17 bases outside the gene matches. This CDR3 comprises 18 residues. The full variable domain, completed using reference TRBV2 and TRBJ2-7, is EPEVTQTPSHQVTQMGQEVILRCVPISNHLYFYWYRQILGQKVEFLVSFYNNEISEKSEIFDDQFSVERPDGSNFTLKIRSTKLEDSAMYFCASIGGGTSAIITYEQYFGPGTRLTVT.

The rearrangement uses TRBV5-4 and TRBJ1-3, with 8 bases that match TRBD1. The CDR3 has 15 amino acids. V was clipped by 4 bases and J by 3 bases; unmatched bases: 6. Per germline, CDR1 SGHNT and CDR2 YYREEE (reference sequence). Here the CDR3 reads CASSLTGTGGNTIYF. The CDR3 DNA is TGTGCCAGCAGCCTAACCGGGACAGGTGGAAACACCATATATTTT. The whole variable domain, filled in from reference TRBV5-4 and TRBJ1-3, reads ETGVTQSPTHLIKTRGQQVTLRCSSQSGHNTVSWYQQALGQGPQFIFQYYREEENGRGNFPPRFSGLQFPNYSSELNVNALELDDSALYLCASSLTGTGGNTIYFGEGSWLTVV.

This chain links TRBV10-1 with TRBJ2-2, with TRBD1 as a possible D gene (5 bases). CDR3 length: 14 residues. CDR1 and CDR2 from the germline V gene are WNHNN and SYGVQD (reference sequence). Deletions cut 7 bases from V and 3 bases from J, with 12 bases between. CDR3 region: CASTAGIDTGELFF. The CDR3 region has the DNA TGCGCCAGCACAGCAGGGATTGACACCGGGGAGCTGTTTTTT.

This clone was picked up one time. The rearrangement links TRBV18 to TRBJ2-2, with 8 bases fitting TRBD1. Germline V gives CDR1 KGHSH, CDR2 LQKENI. Trimming cost V 3 bases and J 2 bases; bases outside gene matches: 2. The CDR3 is 15 residues long. CDR3 DNA: TGTGCCAGCTCACCTCAGGGGGCTAACACCGGGGAGCTGTTTTTT. Its protein product is CASSPQGANTGELFF.

This chain links TRBV6-5 with TRBJ1-1; 7 bases match TRBD1. Germline assignment: CDR1 MNHEY and CDR2 SVGAGI. With V trimmed by 7 bases and J by 4 bases, 6 bases remained unmatched. The CDR3 is made up of 13 amino acids. In DNA form, the CDR3 reads TGTGCCAGCACCAGACAGGGTTTCACTGAAGCTTTCTTT. Translation gives CASTRQGFTEAFF.

The rearrangement uses TRBV11-2 and TRBJ2-5; 8 nucleotides match TRBD2. This CDR3 contains 17 residues. CDR1 is SGHAT, CDR2 FQNNGV, per germline. With 1 base clipped from V and 3 bases from J, the junction kept 10 bases outside the gene matches. CDR3 nucleotides: TGTGCCAGCAGCTTAGCCCTCATCGGGCGGGGGGAAGAGACCCAGTACTTC. Residues: CASSLALIGRGEETQYF.

The V and J genes are TRBV2 and TRBJ1-5; D might be TRBD1 (6 bases). CDR3 length: 15 amino acids. V was clipped by 7 bases and J by 0 bases, with 13 bases between them. Germline V CDR1 and CDR2: SNHLY, FYNNEI. The CDR3 DNA sequence: TGTGCCAGCAAACGCAGGGGCGGTAGCAATCAGCCCCAGCATTTT. This gives the protein CASKRRGGSNQPQHF.